Each of the 19 T cell receptor beta chains below was sequenced from the same sample in a study of shared clonotypes between healthy human individuals. Sequencing used immunoSEQ multiplex PCR; TCRdb keeps in-frame clones, though not all of them. The repertoire has about 2.3 million clones, more than 80% of them found once; the top ten carry 0.3% to 0.4%. What was sequenced was naive CD4+ T cells from PBMCs. Subset in this sample: CD45RA+ positively selected. These receptors originate from a man in his late teens or twenties in good health. Some clones in this sample may be carry-over from other donors' samples.

The V and J genes are TRBV9 and TRBJ2-1; D gene uncertain. Germline lookup yields CDR1 SGDLS and CDR2 YYNGEE. CDR3 length equals 16 residues. V was trimmed by 0 bases and J by 6 bases, leaving 16 bases between them. CDR3 in amino acids: CASSVVGSPNFNEQFF. The CDR3, as DNA: TGTGCCAGCAGCGTAGTTGGTAGCCCGAACTTCAATGAGCAGTTCTTC. The full variable domain, its missing parts supplied by reference TRBV9 and TRBJ2-1, is DSGVTQTPKHLITATGQRVTLRCSPRSGDLSVYWYQQSLDQGLQFLIQYYNGEERAKGNILERFSAQQFPDLHSELNLSSLELGDSALYFCASSVVGSPNFNEQFFGPGTRLTVL.

This clone came up a few times. The chain is built from TRBV10-1 and TRBJ1-2; D might be TRBD1 (6 bases). The CDR3 covers 14 residues. Germline CDR1 is WNHNN and CDR2 is SYGVQD (reference sequence). V was trimmed by 3 bases and J by 3 bases, leaving 11 bases between them. As DNA, the CDR3 is TGCGCCAGCAGTGAACCTGACAGGCACTATGGCTACACCTTC. Its protein product is CASSEPDRHYGYTF.

V and J are TRBV30 and TRBJ2-5; tentatively, D is TRBD1 or TRBD2 (5 bases each). CDR1 and CDR2 from the germline V gene are GTSNPN and SVGIG (reference sequence). The CDR3 extends over 14 amino acids. V was trimmed by 5 bases and J by 6 bases, leaving 19 bases between them. CDR3 in DNA: TGTGCCTGGTCTGCGAGGGGATCTGCGAAGACCCAGTACTTC. This codes for CAWSARGSAKTQYF.

Only one count was recorded for this clone. The V call is TRBV12-5, the J call TRBJ1-2; D is possibly TRBD1 (6 bases). This CDR3 has 16 residues. From germline, CDR1 is LGHNT and CDR2 FRNRAP. The ends were cut back, 1 base at V and 7 bases at J, with 19 bases in the middle. The CDR3 coding sequence is TGTGCTAGTGGTTTGGGACGCGACTCAGGGGTGGGTGGCTACACCTTC. It specifies CASGLGRDSGVGGYTF.

The sample holds a few counts of this clone. The sample holds other DNA sequences that translate to the same CDR3. The chain uses TRBV14 and TRBJ2-2; D not certain. Trimming shortened V by 4 bases and J by 2 bases, and 8 bases separated the two germline ends. The CDR3 runs 14 residues. Germline-derived CDR1 and CDR2 are SGHDN and FVKESK. DNA of the CDR3: TGTGCCAGCAGCCTGCTGGCAAACACCGGGGAGCTGTTTTTT. Its protein is CASSLLANTGELFF.

This rearrangement joins TRBV5-1 to TRBJ1-5, with D possibly being TRBD1 (5 bases). V was trimmed by 0 bases and J by 7 bases, leaving 14 bases between them. Germline V gene sequence: CDR1 SGHRS, CDR2 YFSETQ. The CDR3 spans 15 residues. CDR3 in DNA: TGCGCCAGCAGCTTGGCGGGGCAGGGACGACAGCCCCAGCATTTT. Its translation is CASSLAGQGRQPQHF.

The V and J genes are TRBV7-9 and TRBJ2-5, with TRBD2 matching over 9 bases. J lost 5 bases, V lost 5 bases, and 12 bases had no gene match. Germline V CDR1 and CDR2: SEHNR, FQNEAQ (reference sequence). The CDR3 consists of 16 residues. The CDR3 loop reads CASSLGAGGPRETQYF. The CDR3 region has the DNA TGTGCCAGCAGCCTTGGGGCGGGAGGGCCTCGGGAGACCCAGTACTTC.

This clone was detected once. In nucleotides, the CDR3 is TGTGCCAGCAGCCCACGTCCCGGGACAGGGTACAATGAGCAGTTCTTC. It is translated as CASSPRPGTGYNEQFF. This chain joins TRBV7-2 and TRBJ2-1, with TRBD1 identical over 9 bases. CDR1 is SGHTA, CDR2 FQGNSA, per germline. V lost 5 bases and J lost 4; bases outside the gene matches: 9. The CDR3 is 16 amino acids. The full variable domain, in which reference TRBV7-2 and TRBJ2-1 provide the parts outside the CDR3, is GAGVSQSPSNKVTEKGKDVELRCDPISGHTALYWYRQSLGQGLEFLIYFQGNSAPDKSGLPSDRFSAERTGGSVSTLTIQRTQQEDSAVYLCASSPRPGTGYNEQFFGPGTRLTVL.

The rearrangement uses TRBV18 and TRBJ2-7; no definite D call. From germline, CDR1 is KGHSH and CDR2 LQKENI. Trimming took 0 bases from V and 3 from J, leaving 9 bases between them. This CDR3 has 14 amino acids. The CDR3 is CASSPPAPNYEQYF. CDR3 DNA sequence: TGTGCCAGCTCACCACCGGCCCCGAACTACGAGCAGTACTTC.

V and J are TRBV28 and TRBJ1-2, with D perhaps matching TRBD1 (5 bases). This CDR3 contains 16 residues. The V gene's germline CDR1 is MDHEN and CDR2 SYDVKM. The V and J ends lost 6 bases and 4 bases respectively, with 21 bases between them. The CDR3 DNA reads TGTGCCAGCAGCCCCTCCGGACAAGAATTCGGCTATGGCTACACCTTC. Translating it yields CASSPSGQEFGYGYTF.

The chain carries TRBV28 and TRBJ1-2, with 12 bases fitting TRBD1. The germline CDR1 and CDR2 sequences are MDHEN and SYDVKM. The V and J ends lost 6 bases and 7 bases, in that order; junction bases with no gene match: 9. The CDR3 consists of 15 residues. CDR3 loop: CASSSPGQGASGYTF. DNA for the CDR3: TGTGCCAGCAGCTCCCCGGGACAGGGGGCGTCTGGCTACACCTTC.

Regarding this clone: The sample contains more than one DNA sequence encoding this CDR3. The CDR3 DNA follows: TGTGCCAGCAGTTACTCGGGACCAAACACAGATACGCAGTATTTT. Protein sequence: CASSYSGPNTDTQYF. V gene TRBV6-5 combines with J gene TRBJ2-3; tentatively, D is TRBD1 or TRBD2 (5 bases each). The CDR3 extends over 15 amino acids. V lost 0 bases, J lost 2 bases, and 9 bases lay in between. CDR1 is MNHEY and CDR2 is SVGAGI in the germline V gene.

The rearrangement uses TRBV6-6 and TRBJ1-2, with D perhaps matching TRBD1 (5 bases). Germline loops: CDR1 MNHNY, CDR2 SVGAGI (reference sequence). The CDR3 length is 13 residues. Trimming removed 6 bases at V and 2 bases at J, with 10 bases between. As DNA, the CDR3 is TGTGCCAGCAGGGACACGCAGAACTATGGCTACACCTTC. Its protein is CASRDTQNYGYTF.

The genes are TRBV6-5 and TRBJ1-4; maybe TRBD1 (6 bases). V was clipped by 5 bases and J by 7 bases, with 14 bases between them. The germline gives CDR1 MNHEY, CDR2 SVGAGI. The length of the CDR3 is 14 residues. As DNA, the CDR3 is TGTGCCAGCAGTCTAACAGGGAGAGGTGAAAAACTGTTTTTT. Amino acid sequence: CASSLTGRGEKLFF.

CDR3 protein: CSVGGELNTEAFF. The CDR3 region has the DNA TGCAGCGTTGGGGGGGAGTTGAACACTGAAGCTTTCTTT. This rearrangement joins TRBV29-1 to TRBJ1-1; D is possibly TRBD1 (5 bases). Germline V gene lookup returns CDR1 SQVTM and CDR2 ANQGSEA. The CDR3 runs to 13 residues. Trimming took 4 bases from V and 0 from J, leaving 9 bases between them.

This chain joins TRBV2 and TRBJ2-7; 7 positions agree with TRBD1. Per germline, CDR1 SNHLY and CDR2 FYNNEI. The junction had 8 bases not matched to a gene; V was cut back by 6 bases and J by 0 bases. The CDR3 extends over 15 amino acids. CDR3 in amino acids: CASSNLDRVSYEQYF. As DNA, the CDR3 is TGTGCCAGCAGCAACCTTGACAGGGTCTCCTACGAGCAGTACTTC.

The chain links TRBV28 to TRBJ2-7; D not resolved. The CDR3 loop spans 16 amino acids. CDR1 and CDR2 from the germline V gene are MDHEN and SYDVKM. The ends were cut back, 4 bases at V and 1 base at J, with 17 bases in the middle. CDR3 bases: TGTGCCAGCAGTTCCCTTGACGGCGCGTCTTCCTACGAGCAGTACTTC. This sequence encodes CASSSLDGASSYEQYF.

As concerns this clone: Sequence at one end of the junction differs from germline and may be a read error. This chain links TRBV6-6 with TRBJ2-7; D perhaps matches TRBD1 (5 bases). From germline, CDR1 is MNHNY and CDR2 SVGAGI (reference sequence). CDR3 length: 14 amino acids. CDR3: CASSYSMFGAPFDF. The CDR3 DNA reads as TGTGCCAGCAGTTACTCGATGTTTGGGGCCCCCTTTGACTTC.

This clone is a singleton in its sample. The chain combines TRBV6-1 with TRBJ2-7; no definite D call. The length of the CDR3 is 15 residues. Trimming shortened V by 0 bases and J by 0 bases, and 9 bases separated the two germline ends. CDR1 is MNHNS and CDR2 is SASEGT in the germline V gene. The CDR3 loop is CASSEAYGISYEQYF. CDR3 nucleotides: TGTGCCAGCAGTGAAGCGTATGGGATCTCCTACGAGCAGTACTTC.